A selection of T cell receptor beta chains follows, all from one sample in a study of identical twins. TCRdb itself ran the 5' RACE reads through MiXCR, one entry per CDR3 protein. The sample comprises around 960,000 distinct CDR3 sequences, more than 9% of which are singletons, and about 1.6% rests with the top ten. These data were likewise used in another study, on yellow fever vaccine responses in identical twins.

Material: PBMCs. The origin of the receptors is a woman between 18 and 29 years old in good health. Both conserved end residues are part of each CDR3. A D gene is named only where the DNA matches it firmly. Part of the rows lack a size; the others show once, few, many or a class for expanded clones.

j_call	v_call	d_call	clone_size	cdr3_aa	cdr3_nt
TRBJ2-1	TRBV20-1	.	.	CSAPSRTDYNEQFF	TGCAGTGCTCCCAGCAGAACGGATTACAATGAGCAGTTCTTC
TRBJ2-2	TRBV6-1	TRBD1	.	CASSRGGANTGELFF	TGTGCCAGCAGTCGAGGGGGCGCGAACACCGGGGAGCTGTTTTTT
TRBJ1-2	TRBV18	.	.	CASSPPSAVDYGYTF	TGTGCCAGCTCACCCCCCTCTGCGGTGGACTATGGCTACACCTTC
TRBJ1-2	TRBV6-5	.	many	CASSSPGQEGYGYTF	TGTGCCAGCAGTTCCCCAGGCCAAGAGGGCTATGGCTACACCTTC
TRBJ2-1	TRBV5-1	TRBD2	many	CASSAGTSAYNEQFF	TGCGCCAGCAGCGCTGGGACTAGCGCTTACAATGAGCAGTTCTTC
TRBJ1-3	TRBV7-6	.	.	CASSLAMRDTIYF	TGTGCCAGCAGCTTAGCGATGCGGGACACCATATATTTT
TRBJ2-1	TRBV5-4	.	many	CASSLAATSRPAEQFF	TGTGCCAGCAGCTTGGCCGCTACATCCCGACCGGCTGAGCAGTTCTTC
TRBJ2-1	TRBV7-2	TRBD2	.	CASSRLAQTYNEQFF	TGTGCCAGCAGCCGACTAGCGCAAACCTACAATGAGCAGTTCTTC
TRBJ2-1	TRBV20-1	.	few	CSAREESSYNEQFF	TGCAGTGCCCGAGAGGAAAGCTCCTACAATGAGCAGTTCTTC
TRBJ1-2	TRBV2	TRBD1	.	CASSEADRGGGYTF	TGTGCCAGCAGTGAAGCCGACAGGGGGGGTGGCTACACCTTC
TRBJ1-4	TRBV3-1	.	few	CASSPPAEKLFF	TGTGCCAGCAGCCCCCCGGCAGAAAAACTGTTTTTT
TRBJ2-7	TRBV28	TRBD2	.	CASSSTSGRLYEQYF	TGTGCCAGCAGTTCGACTAGCGGGAGATTGTACGAGCAGTACTTC
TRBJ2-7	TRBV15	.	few	CATSRDEGVFYEQYF	TGTGCCACCAGCAGAGATGAAGGGGTCTTCTACGAGCAGTACTTC
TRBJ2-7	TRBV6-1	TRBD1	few	CASRRYGTGIYEQYF	TGTGCCAGCAGGCGATACGGGACAGGGATTTACGAGCAGTACTTC
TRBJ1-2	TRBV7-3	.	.	CASSLPGRHGYTF	TGTGCCAGCAGCTTACCCGGGAGACATGGCTACACCTTC
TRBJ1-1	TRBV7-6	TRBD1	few	CASSLGQGEMNTEAFF	TGTGCCAGCAGCTTAGGTCAGGGGGAAATGAACACTGAAGCTTTCTTT
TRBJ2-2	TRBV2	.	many	CASTPGFRGITGELFF	TGTGCCAGCACTCCAGGGTTCCGGGGTATCACCGGGGAGCTGTTTTTT
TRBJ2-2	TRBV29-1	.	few	CSVDTDTNTGELFF	TGCAGCGTTGACACCGATACGAACACCGGGGAGCTGTTTTTT
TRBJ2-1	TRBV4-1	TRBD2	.	CASSQVSGASSYNEQFF	TGCGCCAGCAGCCAAGTCAGCGGGGCAAGCTCCTACAATGAGCAGTTCTTC
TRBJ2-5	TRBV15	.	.	CATSREGHQGAVAQYF	TGTGCCACCAGCAGAGAGGGTCACCAAGGGGCGGTGGCCCAGTACTTC
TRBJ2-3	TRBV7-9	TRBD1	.	CASSPGDRPDDTQYF	TGTGCCAGCAGCCCGGGGGACAGGCCCGATGATACGCAGTATTTT